A selection of T cell receptor beta chains follows, all from one sample in a study of shared clonotypes between healthy human individuals. Measured with immunoSEQ multiplex PCR; TCRdb has only the in-frame clones, and not every one. The sample holds 2 million to 2.5 million clones, more than 85% seen once. Input material: naive CD4+ T cells from PBMCs. The source is a man younger than 30 in good health. Some clones in this sample may be carry-over from other donors' samples. Both conserved end residues are part of each CDR3. The D gene is left open where the match is weak. Rows may omit the clone size; those that give it use once, few, many or a size class.

J gene: TRBJ2-7
clone size: .
CDR3 length: 14
V gene: TRBV9
D gene: .
CDR3 protein: CASSVAGALGEQYF
CDR3 DNA: TGTGCCAGCAGCGTAGCAGGGGCCCTAGGGGAGCAGTACTTC

J gene: TRBJ2-3
clone size: .
CDR3 length: 17
V gene: TRBV10-3
D gene: TRBD2
CDR3 protein: CATGTSGRAVGTDTQYF
CDR3 DNA: TGTGCCACCGGGACTAGCGGGAGGGCCGTCGGCACAGATACGCAGTATTTT

J gene: TRBJ1-5
clone size: .
CDR3 length: 16
V gene: TRBV19
D gene: .
CDR3 protein: CASSSPGQLGNQPQHF
CDR3 DNA: TGTGCCAGTAGTTCCCCCGGTCAGCTGGGGAATCAGCCCCAGCATTTT

J gene: TRBJ2-1
clone size: once
CDR3 length: 13
V gene: TRBV18
D gene: .
CDR3 protein: CASSPPGAMKQFF
CDR3 DNA: TGTGCCAGCTCACCACCCGGGGCAATGAAGCAGTTCTTC

J gene: TRBJ2-2
clone size: few
CDR3 length: 11
V gene: TRBV29-1
D gene: .
CDR3 protein: CSVVNAGELFF
CDR3 DNA: TGCAGCGTTGTTAACGCCGGGGAGCTGTTTTTT

J gene: TRBJ2-5
clone size: .
CDR3 length: 13
V gene: TRBV19
D gene: .
CDR3 protein: CASSDRPQETQYF
CDR3 DNA: TGTGCCAGTAGTGACAGGCCCCAAGAGACCCAGTACTTC

J gene: TRBJ1-2
clone size: .
CDR3 length: 16
V gene: TRBV4-3
D gene: .
CDR3 protein: CASSQDPGAAANGYTF
CDR3 DNA: TGCGCCAGCAGCCAAGATCCAGGGGCGGCGGCCAATGGCTACACCTTC

J gene: TRBJ2-7
clone size: .
CDR3 length: 11
V gene: TRBV7-8
D gene: .
CDR3 protein: CASSLEAEQYF
CDR3 DNA: TGTGCCAGCAGCTTAGAGGCCGAGCAGTACTTC

J gene: TRBJ2-1
clone size: .
CDR3 length: 16
V gene: TRBV10-3
D gene: .
CDR3 protein: CAISESTGYSYNEQFF
CDR3 DNA: TGTGCCATCAGTGAGTCGACCGGGTACTCCTACAATGAGCAGTTCTTC

J gene: TRBJ1-5
clone size: .
CDR3 length: 13
V gene: TRBV19
D gene: TRBD1
CDR3 protein: CASSGDRNQPQHF
CDR3 DNA: TGTGCCAGTAGTGGGGACAGGAATCAGCCCCAGCATTTT

J gene: TRBJ2-7
clone size: once
CDR3 length: 13
V gene: TRBV9
D gene: .
CDR3 protein: CASSVDRAGEQYF
CDR3 DNA: TGTGCCAGCAGCGTAGATAGGGCGGGGGAGCAGTACTTC

J gene: TRBJ2-1
clone size: .
CDR3 length: 14
V gene: TRBV5-5
D gene: .
CDR3 protein: CASSLAVVGNEQFF
CDR3 DNA: TGTGCCAGCAGCTTGGCCGTAGTGGGAAATGAGCAGTTCTTC

J gene: TRBJ2-7
clone size: once
CDR3 length: 17
V gene: TRBV7-8
D gene: TRBD1
CDR3 protein: CASSLVVGTGDSYEQYF
CDR3 DNA: TGTGCCAGCAGCTTAGTTGTTGGGACAGGGGACTCCTACGAGCAGTACTTC

J gene: TRBJ2-3
clone size: .
CDR3 length: 15
V gene: TRBV2
D gene: TRBD2
CDR3 protein: CAIGTSGASTDTQYF
CDR3 DNA: TGTGCCATTGGGACTAGCGGGGCCAGCACAGATACGCAGTATTTT

J gene: TRBJ2-3
clone size: .
CDR3 length: 15
V gene: TRBV14
D gene: TRBD1
CDR3 protein: CASTTGTGVTDTQYF
CDR3 DNA: TGTGCCAGCACCACCGGGACAGGGGTCACAGATACGCAGTATTTT